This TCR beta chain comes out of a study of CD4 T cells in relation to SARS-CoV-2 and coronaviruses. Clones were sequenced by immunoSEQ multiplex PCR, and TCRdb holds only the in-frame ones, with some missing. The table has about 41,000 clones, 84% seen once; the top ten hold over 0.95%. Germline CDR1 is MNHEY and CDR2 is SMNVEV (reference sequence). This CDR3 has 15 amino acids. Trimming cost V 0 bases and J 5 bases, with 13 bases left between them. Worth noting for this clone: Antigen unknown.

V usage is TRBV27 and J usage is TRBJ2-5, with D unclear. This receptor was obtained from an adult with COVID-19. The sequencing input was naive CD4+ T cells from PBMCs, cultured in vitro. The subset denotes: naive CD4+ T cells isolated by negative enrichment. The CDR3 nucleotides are TGTGCCAGCAGTTTATCTAACAGCCGTTTGGAGACCCAGTACTTC. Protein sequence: CASSLSNSRLETQYF.